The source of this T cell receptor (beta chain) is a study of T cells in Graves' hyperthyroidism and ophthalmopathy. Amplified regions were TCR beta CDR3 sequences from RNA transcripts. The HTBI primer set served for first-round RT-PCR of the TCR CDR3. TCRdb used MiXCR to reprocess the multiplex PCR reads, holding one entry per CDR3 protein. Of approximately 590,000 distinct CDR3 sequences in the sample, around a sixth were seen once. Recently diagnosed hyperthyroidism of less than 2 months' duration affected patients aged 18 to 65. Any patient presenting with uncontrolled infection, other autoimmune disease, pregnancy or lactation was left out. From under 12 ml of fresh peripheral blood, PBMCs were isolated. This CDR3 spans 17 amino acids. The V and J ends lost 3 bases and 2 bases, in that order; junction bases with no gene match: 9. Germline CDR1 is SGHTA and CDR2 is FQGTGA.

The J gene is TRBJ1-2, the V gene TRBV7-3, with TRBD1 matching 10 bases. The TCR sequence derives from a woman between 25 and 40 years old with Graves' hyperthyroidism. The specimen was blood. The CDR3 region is CASSLAGTGDLNYGYTF. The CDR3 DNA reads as TGTGCCAGCAGCTTGGCCGGGACAGGGGACCTGAACTATGGCTACACCTTC. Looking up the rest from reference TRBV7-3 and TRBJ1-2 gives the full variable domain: GAGVSQTPSNKVTEKGKYVELRCDPISGHTALYWYRQSLGQGPEFLIYFQGTGAADDSGLPNDRFFAVRPEGSVSTLKIQRTERGDSAVYLCASSLAGTGDLNYGYTFGSGTRLTVV.